A single sample is the source of the 21 T cell receptor beta chains below, sequenced in a study of cytomegalovirus exposure and HLA in healthy donors. This PCR relied on a set of 60 Vbeta primers and 13 Jbeta primers. Clones were sequenced by immunoSEQ multiplex PCR, and TCRdb holds only the in-frame ones, with some missing. Here the sample spans about 150,000 clones, 75% to 85% being singletons. Sequenced: PBMCs. Every receptor here comes from a woman between 25 and 40 years old in good health and CMV-seropositive.

J is TRBJ1-2 and V is TRBV6-5, with TRBD1 matching 9 bases. The CDR3 spans 12 residues. Germline loops: CDR1 MNHEY, CDR2 SVGAGI. The V and J ends lost 9 bases and 4 bases, in that order; junction bases with no gene match: 3. The CDR3 DNA reads TGTGCCAGTACGACAGGGGGCTATGGCTACACCTTC. This codes for CASTTGGYGYTF.

The rearrangement links TRBV9 to TRBJ2-7, with TRBD2 as a possible D gene (5 bases). Germline V lookup: CDR1 SGDLS, CDR2 YYNGEE. CDR3 length equals 15 residues. V was pared by 2 bases and J by 1 base, with 13 bases between. The CDR3 is CASSVGSSPSYEQYF. The CDR3 DNA sequence: TGTGCCAGCAGCGTCGGGTCTAGCCCTTCCTACGAGCAGTACTTC.

CDR3 protein: CASSTPRQPQHF. CDR3 nucleotide sequence: TGTGCCAGCAGCACCCCCAGGCAGCCCCAGCATTTT. This rearrangement joins TRBV21-1 to TRBJ1-5; the table names TRBD1, a call not compared with the DNA. TRBV21-1 is noted as a pseudogene. There are 12 residues in the CDR3.

In its sample, this clone was seen a few times. CDR3 in amino acids: CASSVSSNYEQYF. The CDR3 bases are TGTGCCAGCAGCGTGAGTAGCAACTACGAGCAGTACTTC. This sequence joins TRBV9 and TRBJ2-7; D call uncertain. V gave up 2 bases and J gave up 3 bases, with 9 bases separating them. The CDR3 consists of 13 residues. The germline V gene encodes CDR1 SGDLS and CDR2 YYNGEE. The full variable domain, completed using reference TRBV9 and TRBJ2-7, is DSGVTQTPKHLITATGQRVTLRCSPRSGDLSVYWYQQSLDQGLQFLIQYYNGEERAKGNILERFSAQQFPDLHSELNLSSLELGDSALYFCASSVSSNYEQYFGPGTRLTVT.

V gene TRBV27 combines with J gene TRBJ2-7, with TRBD1 matching 9 bases. The V segment lost 7 bases and the J segment 1 base; nucleotides outside the gene matches: 2. The length of the CDR3 is 13 residues. The V gene's germline CDR1 is MNHEY and CDR2 SMNVEV (reference sequence). CDR3 DNA sequence: TGTGCCAGCAAAGGACAGGGGTCCTACGAGCAGTACTTC. This codes for CASKGQGSYEQYF.

V usage is TRBV10-2 and J usage is TRBJ2-1; TRBD2 might be the D (5 bases). V was cut by 7 bases and J by 2 bases, with 12 bases left in between. The CDR3 spans 14 residues. CDR1 and CDR2 from the germline V gene are WSHSY and SAAADI. The CDR3 DNA reads TGCGCCAGCAATCTAAGAGGGCCCTACAATGAGCAGTTCTTC. Translated, it gives CASNLRGPYNEQFF.

The chain links TRBV7-9 to TRBJ1-1; D ambiguous. In germline, CDR1 is SEHNR, CDR2 FQNEAQ (reference sequence). Deletions cut 5 bases from V and 3 bases from J, with 13 bases between. The CDR3 is 14 amino acids. The CDR3 loop reads CASSPARRDTEAFF. CDR3 nucleotides: TGTGCCAGCAGCCCGGCGAGGCGCGACACTGAAGCTTTCTTT.

The chain joins TRBV11-2 to TRBJ2-2; 15 bases are a match to TRBD2. Germline V gene data show CDR1 as SGHAT and CDR2 as FQNNGV. The CDR3 sequence is 19 residues long. The junction had 8 bases not matched to a gene; V was cut back by 5 bases and J by 1 base. The CDR3 reads CASSPGLAGGLGNTGELFF. CDR3 sequence (DNA): TGTGCCAGCAGCCCAGGACTAGCGGGAGGGTTGGGGAACACCGGGGAGCTGTTTTTT.

J is TRBJ1-2 and V is TRBV5-1; tentatively, D is TRBD1 (6 bases). V was pared by 6 bases and J by 3 bases, with 15 bases between. The CDR3 loop spans 14 amino acids. Germline CDR1 is SGHRS and CDR2 is YFSETQ. The CDR3 DNA sequence: TGCGCCAGCACCCCTGCTCCAGGGGACTATGGCTACACCTTC. Protein product: CASTPAPGDYGYTF.

J is TRBJ2-7 and V is TRBV5-5; a weak D match, TRBD2 (6 bases). The germline V and J ends were trimmed by 0 bases and 2 bases, with 12 bases remaining between them. Germline V gene sequence: CDR1 SGHKS, CDR2 YYEKEE (reference sequence). The CDR3 runs to 15 residues. The CDR3 sequence: CASSLGASVTYEQYF. The CDR3 bases are TGTGCCAGCAGCTTGGGGGCTAGCGTGACCTACGAGCAGTACTTC.

The gene calls are TRBV29-1 and TRBJ2-1; D might be TRBD2 (5 bases). Germline CDR1 is SQVTM and CDR2 is ANQGSEA. The CDR3 runs to 13 residues. V lost 4 bases and J 5 bases, leaving 12 bases between the germline ends. CDR3 residues: CSVGPGGHNEQFF. DNA of the CDR3: TGCAGCGTTGGGCCTGGCGGGCACAATGAGCAGTTCTTC.

This clone was observed a handful of times. V usage is TRBV5-4 and J usage is TRBJ1-5, with D tentatively TRBD1 (5 bases). Germline V gene data show CDR1 as SGHNT and CDR2 as YYREEE (reference sequence). Deletions cut 4 bases from V and 0 bases from J, with 11 bases between. There are 15 residues in the CDR3. The CDR3 DNA sequence: TGTGCCAGCAGCCCTGGTAGGGGTAGCAATCAGCCCCAGCATTTT. Its protein product is CASSPGRGSNQPQHF.

The J gene is TRBJ2-7, the V gene TRBV27; 7 positions match TRBD2. The CDR3 has 14 residues. The germline gives CDR1 MNHEY, CDR2 SMNVEV (reference sequence). The J segment lost 6 bases and the V segment lost 5 bases, leaving 10 bases of the junction unmatched. In nucleotides, the CDR3 is TGTGCCAGCAGTCGCTCCGGGACTATAAGCGAGCAGTACTTC. As protein: CASSRSGTISEQYF.

Turning to this clone: The junction does not match germline at one end; this may be a read error. The rearrangement joins TRBV28 to TRBJ1-1, with 9 positions matching TRBD1. The V gene's germline CDR1 is MDHEN and CDR2 SYDVKM. This CDR3 is 14 amino acids long. The CDR3 protein is CASSRDRVNPEAFF. CDR3 in DNA: TGTGCCAGCAGTCGGGACAGGGTGAACCCTGAAGCTTTCTTT.

V is TRBV11-1 and J is TRBJ1-2; D not resolved. CDR3 length: 14 residues. Per germline, CDR1 SGHAT and CDR2 FQDESV (reference sequence). V lost 5 bases and J lost 0, with 10 bases in between. As DNA, the CDR3 is TGTGCCAGCAGCCGCGGGCGAGCTAACTATGGCTACACCTTC. Translated, it gives CASSRGRANYGYTF.

The rearrangement links TRBV11-2 to TRBJ2-3, with D possibly matching TRBD2 (6 bases). V gave up 8 bases and J gave up 8 bases, with 14 bases separating them. There are 12 residues in the CDR3. Germline V gene data show CDR1 as SGHAT and CDR2 as FQNNGV. Here the CDR3 DNA reads TGTGCCAGCGTATCCACCGGGGGTACGCAGTATTTT. Translated: CASVSTGGTQYF.

The chain carries TRBV28 and TRBJ2-7; 8 bases are shared with TRBD1. The germline V gene has CDR1 MDHEN and CDR2 SYDVKM. With 9 bases clipped from V and 2 bases from J, the junction kept 12 bases outside the gene matches. CDR3 length: 15 residues. As DNA, the CDR3 is TGTGCCAGTACGTCTGGCCAGGGGGCCGCCTACGAGCAGTACTTC. Protein sequence: CASTSGQGAAYEQYF.

The genes are TRBV20-1 and TRBJ1-1; the D gene is possibly TRBD1 (5 bases). Germline assignment: CDR1 DFQATT and CDR2 SNEGSKA (reference sequence). V lost 5 bases and J lost 10, with 11 bases in between. The CDR3 totals 10 residues. DNA for the CDR3: TGCAGTGCTGGGGACTTCGGAGCTTTCTTT. Translating it yields CSAGDFGAFF.

This sequence joins TRBV30 and TRBJ1-1, with a possible D match to TRBD1 (5 bases). Per germline, CDR1 GTSNPN and CDR2 SVGIG (reference sequence). The germline V and J ends were trimmed by 5 bases and 4 bases, with 20 bases remaining between them. CDR3 size: 15 residues. CDR3 loop: CAWSTPGQVSTEAFF. The CDR3 region has the DNA TGTGCCTGGTCAACCCCAGGGCAGGTCAGCACTGAAGCTTTCTTT.

The V and J genes are TRBV18 and TRBJ2-7; D remains unclear. This CDR3 region has 15 residues. Looked up from germline, CDR1 is KGHSH and CDR2 is LQKENI. V lost 2 bases and J lost 4, with 15 bases in between. The CDR3: CASSPSTPGLYEQYF. Here the CDR3 DNA reads TGTGCCAGCTCACCAAGCACGCCGGGTCTTTACGAGCAGTACTTC.

The chain is built from TRBV18 and TRBJ2-5, with 7 nucleotides matching TRBD1. The CDR3 runs 15 residues. The germline V gene encodes CDR1 KGHSH and CDR2 LQKENI. V was clipped by 4 bases and J by 5 bases; unmatched bases: 10. The CDR3: CASSLTGLGVETQYF. As DNA, the CDR3 is TGTGCCAGCTCACTGACAGGGCTGGGTGTCGAGACCCAGTACTTC.